Listed here are 30 T cell receptor beta chains from one sample, sequenced in a study of cytomegalovirus exposure and HLA in healthy donors. PCR involved 60 Vbeta and 13 Jbeta primers. The repertoire was sequenced with immunoSEQ multiplex PCR; TCRdb's copy has only in-frame clones and lacks some. Seen here are 150,000 to 200,000 clones, about three quarters observed once, and the top ten hold 0.95% to 1.4%. Sequencing was performed on PBMCs. These receptor sequences come from a woman in her forties in good health and CMV-seronegative.

There are a few counts of this clone. The V and J genes are TRBV7-2 and TRBJ2-1; 7 bases are a match to TRBD1. The germline V gene encodes CDR1 SGHTA and CDR2 FQGNSA. This CDR3 is built from 15 residues. Trimming at V came to 4 bases and at J to 2 bases, leaving 5 bases not matched to a gene. DNA for the CDR3: TGTGCCAGCAGCTCTACCGGGACAGCCTACAATGAGCAGTTCTTC. As protein: CASSSTGTAYNEQFF.

The V gene is TRBV6-5, the J gene TRBJ1-2; D is uncertain. Deletions cut 8 bases from V and 5 bases from J, with 12 bases between. This CDR3 has 12 amino acids. Germline CDR1 is MNHEY and CDR2 is SVGAGI. CDR3 residues: CASRREPYGYTF. DNA of the CDR3: TGTGCCAGCCGGAGGGAACCATATGGCTACACCTTC.

This chain uses TRBV25-1 with TRBJ1-2; D is possibly TRBD1 (5 bases). CDR1 and CDR2 from the germline V gene are MGHDK and SYGVNS. Trimming removed 1 base from V and 7 bases from J, with 19 bases in between. The CDR3 is 16 residues long. The CDR3, as DNA: TGTGCCAGCAGTGAATCTATCGGGGGGATTCTAGGTGGCTACACCTTC. Its translation is CASSESIGGILGGYTF.

The V call is TRBV25-1, the J call TRBJ2-1; D perhaps matches TRBD2 (6 bases). V lost 3 bases and J lost 8, with 14 bases in between. This CDR3 comprises 14 residues. The V gene's germline CDR1 is MGHDK and CDR2 SYGVNS. The CDR3 region is CASSENLANDEQFF. CDR3 coding DNA: TGTGCCAGCAGTGAGAACCTAGCGAACGATGAGCAGTTCTTC.

The chain recombines TRBV12-5 with TRBJ1-5; D gene ambiguous. Germline assignment: CDR1 LGHNT and CDR2 FRNRAP. Trimming shortened V by 7 bases and J by 0 bases, and 4 bases separated the two germline ends. This CDR3 comprises 12 residues. The CDR3 reads CASALSNQPQHF. The CDR3 nucleotides read TGTGCTAGTGCCCTTAGCAATCAGCCCCAGCATTTT.

This chain joins TRBV5-8 and TRBJ2-7, with no clear D. The CDR3 runs 16 residues. V was pared by 2 bases and J by 0 bases, with 15 bases between. Germline values: CDR1 SGHTS, CDR2 YDEGEE. For the CDR3, the DNA is TGTGCCAGCAGCTTCGGCCAGGAACGATTCTCCTACGAGCAGTACTTC. It is translated as CASSFGQERFSYEQYF.

V is TRBV2 and J is TRBJ2-1; 7 bases are shared with TRBD1. CDR1 and CDR2 from the germline V gene are SNHLY and FYNNEI. The V gene end was trimmed by 6 bases and the J gene end by 11 bases; junction bases not matched to a gene: 7. The CDR3 has 12 residues. Here the CDR3 reads CASREDRRKQFF. CDR3 DNA: TGTGCCAGCAGAGAGGACAGGAGAAAGCAGTTCTTC.

The chain recombines TRBV5-4 with TRBJ2-2, with D maybe TRBD2 (6 bases). V was cut by 0 bases and J by 3 bases, with 9 bases left in between. In germline, CDR1 is SGHNT, CDR2 YYREEE (reference sequence). CDR3 length: 15 amino acids. The DNA for the CDR3 is TGTGCCAGCAGCTTGGACCCGGGGGACACCGGGGAGCTGTTTTTT. Amino acid sequence: CASSLDPGDTGELFF.

The chain links TRBV7-3 to TRBJ2-2; 7 nucleotides agree with TRBD1. J gave up 3 bases and V 5 bases, and 3 bases lay outside the gene matches. Germline V gene data show CDR1 as SGHTA and CDR2 as FQGTGA. The CDR3 length is 14 residues. The CDR3 protein is CASSADRHTGELFF. The CDR3 nucleotides read TGTGCCAGCAGCGCGGACAGGCACACCGGGGAGCTGTTTTTT. Full variable domain (remainder filled in from reference TRBV7-3 and TRBJ2-2): GAGVSQTPSNKVTEKGKYVELRCDPISGHTALYWYRQSLGQGPEFLIYFQGTGAADDSGLPNDRFFAVRPEGSVSTLKIQRTERGDSAVYLCASSADRHTGELFFGEGSRLTVL.

The chain links TRBV18 to TRBJ2-7; 7 nucleotides match TRBD2. This CDR3 is built from 18 residues. CDR1 and CDR2 from the germline V gene are KGHSH and LQKENI. V lost 3 bases, J lost 0 bases, and 14 bases stayed unmatched. CDR3 in DNA: TGTGCCAGCTCACCCCCGACGTGGGGAGGGGATAACTCCTACGAGCAGTACTTC. It is translated as CASSPPTWGGDNSYEQYF. Filled out from reference TRBV18 and TRBJ2-7, the complete variable domain reads NAGVMQNPRHLVRRRGQEARLRCSPMKGHSHVYWYRQLPEEGLKFMVYLQKENIIDESGMPKERFSAEFPKEGPSILRIQQVVRGDSAAYFCASSPPTWGGDNSYEQYFGPGTRLTVT.

This clone has just one count. The chain combines TRBV6-5 with TRBJ2-5, with D unresolved. The CDR3 sequence is 12 residues long. In germline, CDR1 is MNHEY, CDR2 SVGAGI. Trimming cost V 6 bases and J 11 bases, with 16 bases left between them. CDR3 sequence: CASSPTIGEQYF. In DNA form, the CDR3 reads TGTGCCAGCAGCCCCACGATTGGTGAGCAGTACTTC.

In regard to this clone: A junction end diverges from the germline sequence, so it may reflect a read error. The CDR3 spells CASGQGQGREKLFF. CDR3 in DNA: TGCGCCAGCGGCCAAGGACAGGGTCGGGAAAAACTGTTTTTT. The chain employs TRBV4-3 and TRBJ1-4; 8 bases match TRBD1. CDR1 and CDR2 from the germline V gene are LGHNA and YSLEER. The CDR3 is 14 residues long.

The chain recombines TRBV11-3 with TRBJ1-1, with TRBD1 matching over 8 bases. CDR3 length equals 15 residues. Germline CDR1 reads SGHNT; CDR2 reads YENEEA. J was trimmed by 1 base and V by 4 bases; bases with no gene match: 5. The CDR3 loop is CASSWTGPTNTEAFF. Here the CDR3 DNA reads TGTGCCAGCAGCTGGACAGGGCCCACGAACACTGAAGCTTTCTTT.

The rearrangement uses TRBV5-4 and TRBJ2-1; possible D gene TRBD2, 6 bases. The length of the CDR3 is 15 residues. Germline CDR1 SGHNT, CDR2 YYREEE (reference sequence). V lost 0 bases and J lost 0, with 7 bases in between. Here the CDR3 DNA reads TGTGCCAGCAGCTTGGTAGCGGACTCCTACAATGAGCAGTTCTTC. As protein: CASSLVADSYNEQFF.

The chain couples TRBV10-2 to TRBJ2-5; 11 nucleotides line up with TRBD2. With the DNA end fitting TRBJ2-7 better, the J assignment may be wrong. The V gene's germline CDR1 is WSHSY and CDR2 SAAADI. The CDR3 length is 14 residues. CDR3 sequence reads: CASRGLADGFEQYF. The CDR3 DNA follows: TGCGCCAGCAGGGGACTAGCGGATGGGTTCGAGCAGTACTTC.

This rearrangement joins TRBV5-1 to TRBJ2-3; D possibly corresponds to TRBD2 (6 bases). The CDR3 has 14 amino acids. The V and J ends lost 6 bases and 0 bases respectively, with 11 bases between them. From germline, CDR1 is SGHRS and CDR2 YFSETQ. The CDR3 region has the DNA TGCGCCAGCAAACGGGCGGGAAGCACAGATACGCAGTATTTT. Translation gives CASKRAGSTDTQYF.

This chain uses TRBV19 with TRBJ1-2, with D hard to call. This CDR3 has 13 residues. V lost 3 bases and J 4 bases, leaving 9 bases between the germline ends. Germline lookup yields CDR1 LNHDA and CDR2 SQIVND (reference sequence). The CDR3 region is CASSMEGSYGYTF. CDR3 nucleotides: TGTGCCAGTAGTATGGAGGGAAGCTATGGCTACACCTTC. Full variable domain (missing parts from reference TRBV19 and TRBJ1-2): DGGITQSPKYLFRKEGQNVTLSCEQNLNHDAMYWYRQDPGQGLRLIYYSQIVNDFQKGDIAEGYSVSREKKESFPLTVTSAQKNPTAFYLCASSMEGSYGYTFGSGTRLTVV.

The gene calls are TRBV5-1 and TRBJ2-7; 7 bases agree with TRBD1. The J segment lost 0 bases and the V segment lost 4 bases, leaving 7 bases of the junction unmatched. The length of the CDR3 is 15 residues. The germline gives CDR1 SGHRS, CDR2 YFSETQ. CDR3 nucleotides: TGCGCCAGCAGCCCGGGACAGCAAAGCTCCTACGAGCAGTACTTC. Translating gives CASSPGQQSSYEQYF.

The chain employs TRBV10-3 and TRBJ1-5; D is ambiguous. There are 13 residues in the CDR3. The germline V and J ends were trimmed by 0 bases and 6 bases, with 6 bases remaining between them. CDR1 and CDR2 from the germline V gene are ENHRY and SYGVKD. The CDR3 coding sequence is TGTGCCATCAGTGAGTCGCGGGGTCAGCCCCAGCATTTT. Translated: CAISESRGQPQHF.

V gene TRBV27 combines with J gene TRBJ2-1; 8 nucleotides agree with TRBD2. The CDR3 is 18 residues long. CDR1 and CDR2 (germline): MNHEY, SMNVEV (reference sequence). The V and J ends lost 5 bases and 3 bases, in that order; junction bases with no gene match: 15. CDR3 region: CASSDGGPTSDYYNEQFF. The DNA of the CDR3 is TGTGCCAGCAGTGACGGCGGGCCGACTAGCGACTACTACAATGAGCAGTTCTTC.

The chain has TRBV5-1 and TRBJ2-3; D remains ambiguous. V lost 0 bases and J 6 bases, leaving 8 bases between the germline ends. The germline CDR1 and CDR2 sequences are SGHRS and YFSETQ. The CDR3 spans 13 residues. The CDR3 is CASSLDYMDTQYF. CDR3 DNA: TGCGCCAGCAGCTTGGACTACATGGATACGCAGTATTTT. Full variable domain (remainder filled in from reference TRBV5-1 and TRBJ2-3): KAGVTQTPRYLIKTRGQQVTLSCSPISGHRSVSWYQQTPGQGLQFLFEYFSETQRNKGNFPGRFSGRQFSNSRSEMNVSTLELGDSALYLCASSLDYMDTQYFGPGTRLTVL.

The V call is TRBV5-1, the J call TRBJ2-3; 7 bases agree with TRBD1. V lost 1 base to trimming and J lost 4 bases; unmatched junction nucleotides: 9. The CDR3 has 16 residues. Germline V gene lookup returns CDR1 SGHRS and CDR2 YFSETQ. CDR3: CASSLPTGISADTQYF. The CDR3 DNA reads TGCGCCAGCAGCTTGCCGACAGGGATCTCGGCAGATACGCAGTATTTT.

This chain's CDR3 is CASSPAVASGLYNEQFF. Written as DNA, the CDR3 is TGTGCCAGCAGCCCGGCGGTGGCTAGCGGACTCTACAATGAGCAGTTCTTC. This chain connects TRBV5-6 to TRBJ2-1; 7 bases align to TRBD2. The germline gives CDR1 SGHDT, CDR2 YYEEEE. Unmatched junction bases numbered 13, after V lost 4 bases and J lost 3 bases. There are 17 residues in the CDR3. The variable domain in full, with the rest retrieved from reference TRBV5-6 and TRBJ2-1, is DAGVTQSPTHLIKTRGQQVTLRCSPKSGHDTVSWYQQALGQGPQFIFQYYEEEERQRGNFPDRFSGHQFPNYSSELNVNALLLGDSALYLCASSPAVASGLYNEQFFGPGTRLTVL.

The V call is TRBV7-2, the J call TRBJ1-1; D is ambiguous. The germline V gene encodes CDR1 SGHTA and CDR2 FQGNSA. V was clipped by 5 bases and J by 3 bases, with 10 bases between them. CDR3 length equals 13 residues. The CDR3 DNA reads as TGTGCCAGCAGCCTAGACCGAGACACTGAAGCTTTCTTT. Translating gives CASSLDRDTEAFF.

The V call is TRBV30, the J call TRBJ1-6, with D perhaps matching TRBD1 (5 bases). V gave up 3 bases and J gave up 2 bases, with 11 bases separating them. CDR1 and CDR2 from the germline V gene are GTSNPN and SVGIG (reference sequence). This CDR3 has 15 amino acids. Here the CDR3 DNA reads TGTGCCTGGAGGGGACTAAATCCCTATAATTCACCCCTCCACTTT. Its translation: CAWRGLNPYNSPLHF.

The chain has TRBV30 and TRBJ1-2; TRBD1 aligns across 8 bases. Germline assignment: CDR1 GTSNPN and CDR2 SVGIG (reference sequence). V shed 0 bases and J 2 bases; nucleotides not matched to a gene: 11. The CDR3 is 17 amino acids. The CDR3 here is CAWSVMFSGQANYGYTF. The CDR3 region has the DNA TGTGCCTGGAGTGTTATGTTTTCGGGACAGGCAAACTATGGCTACACCTTC.

The chain has TRBV28 and TRBJ2-1; TRBD1 matches 9 bases. Germline V CDR1 and CDR2: MDHEN, SYDVKM. J lost 6 bases, V lost 6 bases, and 9 bases had no gene match. This CDR3 comprises 15 residues. CDR3 loop: CASRRGDRAANEQFF. The DNA of the CDR3 is TGTGCCAGCAGAAGAGGGGACAGGGCCGCCAATGAGCAGTTCTTC.

About this clone: Other DNA sequences of this sample code for an identical CDR3. V gene TRBV28 combines with J gene TRBJ1-5, with D possibly TRBD1 on 6 matching bases. The V end was cut by 3 bases, the J end by 7 bases, with 16 bases between. Germline CDR1 and CDR2: MDHEN and SYDVKM. CDR3 length: 15 residues. CDR3 loop: CASSFPDRPGQPQHF. The CDR3 region has the DNA TGTGCCAGCAGTTTCCCGGACAGACCTGGGCAGCCCCAGCATTTT.

The gene calls are TRBV7-2 and TRBJ1-1; TRBD1 matches at 8 bases. CDR3 size: 17 residues. Germline V CDR1 and CDR2: SGHTA, FQGNSA. Unmatched junction bases numbered 10, after V lost 1 base and J lost 3 bases. In nucleotides, the CDR3 is TGTGCCAGCAGCTTAGGACCAGGGGGCTTAAGGGACACTGAAGCTTTCTTT. This sequence encodes CASSLGPGGLRDTEAFF.

The rearrangement links TRBV7-9 to TRBJ1-1, with a possible D match to TRBD1 (5 bases). V shed 5 bases and J shed 9 bases, with 13 bases lying between them. The germline V gene encodes CDR1 SEHNR and CDR2 FQNEAQ (reference sequence). This CDR3 has 12 residues. CDR3 region: CASSLSGAKAFF. CDR3 DNA sequence: TGTGCCAGCAGCCTTAGCGGGGCGAAAGCTTTCTTT.